This TCR beta chain was identified in a study of human thymus T cells. Clones were read by immunoSEQ multiplex PCR, and TCRdb kept only the in-frame ones, dropping some. The sample holds tens of thousands of clones, 94% seen once. V dropped 0 bases and J dropped 1 base, with 7 bases sitting between them. Germline-derived CDR1 and CDR2 are SGHRS and YFSETQ. The CDR3 is 14 amino acids. The rearrangement joins TRBV5-1 to TRBJ1-1; D might be TRBD1 (6 bases). This TCR was recovered from a boy under two years old with a congenital heart defect but otherwise immunologically healthy. Sequenced sample: blood. CDR3 protein: CASSLVRGNTEAFF. The DNA for the CDR3 is TGCGCCAGCAGCTTGGTCAGGGGGAACACTGAAGCTTTCTTT.